The 5 T cell receptor beta chains reported below all come from one sample, sequenced in a study of cytomegalovirus exposure and HLA in healthy donors. The PCR had 60 Vbeta and 13 Jbeta primers. Profiling relied on immunoSEQ multiplex PCR, and the TCRdb table lists in-frame clones only, not all of them. The sample has approximately 130,000 clones, just under 80% seen once. The sample taken for sequencing was PBMCs. All receptors come from a woman between 40 and 50 years old in good health and CMV-seronegative.

V is TRBV5-4 and J is TRBJ2-2; 11 bases agree with TRBD2. The CDR3 has 17 amino acids. Germline V lookup: CDR1 SGHNT, CDR2 YYREEE (reference sequence). V dropped 4 bases and J dropped 0; count of bases not matched to a gene: 5. DNA of the CDR3: TGTGCCAGCAGCCACCGACTAGCGGGGACGAACACCGGGGAGCTGTTTTTT. It encodes CASSHRLAGTNTGELFF.

The chain couples TRBV4-2 to TRBJ2-5; 10 positions match TRBD2. Unmatched junction bases numbered 3, after V lost 0 bases and J lost 2 bases. CDR1 is LGHNA and CDR2 is YNFKEQ in the germline V gene. The CDR3 totals 16 residues. The DNA of the CDR3 is TGTGCCAGCAGCCAAGATCTAGCGGGGGTTCAAGAGACCCAGTACTTC. Residues: CASSQDLAGVQETQYF.

Written as DNA, the CDR3 is TGCGCCAGCAGCCACCCGGGACTAGCGGAAATAAATCAAGAGACCCAGTACTTC. This encodes CASSHPGLAEINQETQYF. This chain connects TRBV4-1 to TRBJ2-5; 11 bases agree with TRBD2. Germline lookup yields CDR1 MGHRA and CDR2 YSYEKL. There are 18 residues in the CDR3. V lost 3 bases and J lost 2; bases outside the gene matches: 11.

The chain joins TRBV27 to TRBJ2-5; no clear D gene. From germline, CDR1 is MNHEY and CDR2 SMNVEV (reference sequence). V lost 0 bases, J lost 1 base, and 6 bases lay in between. This CDR3 spans 14 amino acids. In DNA form, the CDR3 reads TGTGCCAGCAGTTTATCTTACAGCCAAGAGACCCAGTACTTC. The encoded protein is CASSLSYSQETQYF.

For the CDR3, the DNA is TGTGCCAGTAGTATCGCAGGGTACAATGAGCAGTTCTTC. Protein product: CASSIAGYNEQFF. This rearrangement joins TRBV19 to TRBJ2-1, with a weak D call TRBD1 (5 bases). Germline CDR1 reads LNHDA; CDR2 reads SQIVND (reference sequence). This CDR3 contains 13 residues. Trimming took off 3 bases at V and 4 bases at J, with 7 bases between the two ends. The variable domain in full, completed from reference TRBV19 and TRBJ2-1, reads DGGITQSPKYLFRKEGQNVTLSCEQNLNHDAMYWYRQDPGQGLRLIYYSQIVNDFQKGDIAEGYSVSREKKESFPLTVTSAQKNPTAFYLCASSIAGYNEQFFGPGTRLTVL.